This TCR beta chain is drawn from a study of PD-1 blockade in classical Hodgkin lymphoma. Study findings and constraints: Exclusion was the outcome for patients who began nivolumab under 1 year after ASCT. Reports indicated that newly diagnosed patients had lower baseline TCR diversity than healthy donors did. Researchers reported that CD4+ TCR diversity, though not CD8+, rose significantly by C4D1.

In the case of this clone: Its antigen is currently unknown.

This CDR3 comprises 13 residues. Trimming cost V 5 bases and J 8 bases, with 17 bases left between them. CDR1 SGHRS and CDR2 YFSETQ come from the germline V gene. Relapse after autologous stem cell transplantation occurred in every patient, and brentuximab vedotin exposure varied. Assay used: immunoSEQ multiplex PCR; TCRdb lists only in-frame clones, some missing. The sample has 13,000 to 15,000 clones, about four fifths seen once. The material was peripheral blood mononuclear cells (PBMCs), obtained at baseline. The TCR was taken from a human donor with classical Hodgkin lymphoma. V and J are TRBV5-1 and TRBJ2-7, with a tentative D call TRBD2 (5 bases). CDR3 nucleotide sequence: TGCGCCAGCAGAACGCCTCCCGGGGTAAAGCAGTACTTC. Its translation: CASRTPPGVKQYF.